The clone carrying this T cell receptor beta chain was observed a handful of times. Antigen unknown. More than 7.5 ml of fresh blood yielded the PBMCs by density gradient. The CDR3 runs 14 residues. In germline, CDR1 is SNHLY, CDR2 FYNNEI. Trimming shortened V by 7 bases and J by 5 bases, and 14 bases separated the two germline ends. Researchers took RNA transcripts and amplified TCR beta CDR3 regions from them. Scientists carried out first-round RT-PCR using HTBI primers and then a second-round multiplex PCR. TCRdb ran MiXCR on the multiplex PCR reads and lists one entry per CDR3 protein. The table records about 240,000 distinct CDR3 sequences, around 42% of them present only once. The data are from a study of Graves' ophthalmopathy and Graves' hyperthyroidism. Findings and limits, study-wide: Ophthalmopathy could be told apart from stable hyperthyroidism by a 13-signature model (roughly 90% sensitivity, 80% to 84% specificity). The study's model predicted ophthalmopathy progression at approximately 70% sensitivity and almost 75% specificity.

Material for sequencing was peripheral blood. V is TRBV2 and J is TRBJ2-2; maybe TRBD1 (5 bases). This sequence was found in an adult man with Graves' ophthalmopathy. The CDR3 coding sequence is TGTGCCAGCAACGGGCAGGGTGGAACCGGGGAGCTGTTTTTT. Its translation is CASNGQGGTGELFF.